This T cell receptor (beta chain) emerged from a study of early stage breast cancer tumors (dated by TCRdb to about 2017). Turning to the overall study: Of the 15 to 20 invasive breast tumors, 12 to 13 were found to be estrogen receptor-positive, progesterone receptor-positive and HER2-negative. Of the approximately 12 ER+/PR+/HER2- tumors, eight were classified as invasive ductal carcinomas and four as invasive lobular carcinomas. A read coverage of roughly 10-fold per sample was achieved on average. The samples as a whole yielded more than 2.5 million detected templates, corresponding to roughly 1 million unique clonotypes. General study outcomes and caveats: Repertoires from blood and normal breast were more alike than repertoires from blood and tumor, and in about 90% of the 16 patients, comparing each tissue with blood separated tumor from normal. Because the cohort was small, a breakdown by tumor subtype could not be done. Enriched TCRB sequences shared across patients were mostly commonly generated sequences, unlikely to play an important role in the tumor microenvironment. Chain pairing and functional markers such as CD4, CD8 and FOXP3 were missed by bulk genomic DNA sequencing of unsorted cells. Tumors showed roughly 2.3-fold higher T cell density and higher clonality than adjacent normal breast tissue.

Every sample was amplified as two independent genomic DNA replicates, using approximately 550 ng for blood and 1.5 ug for tumor or normal breast. TCRB sequencing of genomic DNA was carried out with the ImmunoSeq Intro kit according to the manufacturer's instructions. Multiplex PCR ran approximately 34 cycles with proprietary primers and spike-in control sequences for absolute quantification. An 87-bp fragment spanning the CDR3 and flanking V and J genes was sequenced with single-end 150-bp reads. Seven samples, each with two replicates, were multiplexed per lane of an Illumina MiSeq using version 3.0 chemistry. The source study handled its data this way. The vendor's proprietary pipeline processed the raw data and merged both replicates into a single result for each sample. To define clonotypes, the study grouped productive rearrangements that shared the V-gene family, CDR3 amino acid sequence and J-gene segment. Clonality was calculated as 1 minus the normalized Shannon entropy (Pielou evenness) of TCRB abundances. To estimate T cell density, the total number of templates was divided by the number of input cells, which was inferred from the amount of DNA input. Total repertoire diversity and clonality were estimated with Recon using default parameters. Tumor-enriched clonotypes were defined as having over 0.1% abundance in tumor and at least 32-fold higher abundance than in normal breast. The immuneACCESS repertoire file appears here via TCRdb, limited to in-frame rearrangements. These files lack a portion of the clones; in checked studies, under half of the deficit traces to unresolved V genes, and the cause of the others is not known. V and J calls and clone size follow that table, whereas D and trimming were derived from the DNA. The sample table lists 25,000 to 30,000 clones, approximately 84% of them with a count of one. 9.3% of the sample is in the top ten clones.

Inclusive of the bounding cysteine and phenylalanine, the CDR3 is 18 residues long. Of the read, only the CDR3 DNA is kept; its 54 bases are in frame from base 1. For CDR1 and CDR2, the germline V gene (reference sequence) lists SEHNR and FQNEAQ. V lost 5 bases and J lost 9 bases, and the count of bases not matched to a germline gene is 18. The table lists this clone with a count of one. It has no known antigen specificity. No qualities accompany the bases; no much larger clone lies one base away. The study profiled bulk TCR beta-chain repertoires in matched peripheral blood, tumor and adjacent normal breast tissue taken from about 16 patients with early-stage breast cancer. Before surgery, about 5-11 mL of whole blood was collected into EDTA tubes and then processed within 2 hours. Ficoll-Paque centrifugation in SepMate-50 tubes was used to isolate peripheral blood mononuclear cells. PBMCs were cryopreserved in aliquots of about 1.7 to 4.5 million cells in roughly 90% FBS with about 10% DMSO and kept in liquid nitrogen. Genomic DNA was extracted with the Qiagen AllPrep DNA/RNA Mini kit.

Sequenced input: blood. Recombination connected TRBV7-9 to TRBJ2-1; 11 bases in the middle match TRBD2. This receptor was obtained from a person in their fifties with breast cancer. The CDR3 loop reads CASSGTGGFSGRAAEQFF. DNA sequence: TGTGCCAGCAGCGGGACAGGCGGATTTAGCGGGAGGGCCGCTGAGCAGTTCTTC.